Reported below is one TCR beta chain. This clonotype was counted ten times or more. The clone's antigen remains unknown. There are no base qualities to consult, and no much larger clone falls within one base. The data are from a study of response to subunit inactivated influenza vaccine (dated 2018 in TCRdb). Broadly, across the study: To follow how T cells responded to a trivalent subunit inactivated influenza vaccine, the researchers relied on deep quantitative profiling of the T cell receptor repertoire. Results the study describes overall, beyond this receptor: The authors proposed that each seasonal influenza vaccination may bring in only a limited number of new T cells.

Cut back by 10 bases and 2 bases, the V and J ends lie 17 bases apart. The CDR3 has 15 amino acids, counting the end cysteine and phenylalanine. Only CDR3 DNA remains: 45 bases, in frame from the first base. Receptor libraries were prepared by RT-PCR. Instrument on record: Illumina HiSeq 2500. TCRdb reworked the public reads: Q25 trimming with fastp, MiXCR clone assembly, productive beta chains retained. One record per CDR3 amino acid sequence lists the most common genes and DNA. The sample table lists 490,000 or so distinct CDR3 sequences, 7.5% to 8.5% of them with a count of one. Clones ranked in the top ten supply around 13% of the sample.

Here the sequenced sample was PBMCs from blood, taken less than 30 months after vaccination. The receptor was isolated from a man aged 45 to 75 who received an inactivated influenza vaccine. Donor details come from another sample of the same person, matched by shared clones. This chain joins TRBV12-3 or TRBV12-4 to TRBJ2-2; no D gene can be assigned with confidence. The sequence in DNA is TGTGCCAACACGTTGGCCTCGCGAAACACCGGGGAGCTGTTTTTT. Translated, this is CANTLASRNTGELFF.